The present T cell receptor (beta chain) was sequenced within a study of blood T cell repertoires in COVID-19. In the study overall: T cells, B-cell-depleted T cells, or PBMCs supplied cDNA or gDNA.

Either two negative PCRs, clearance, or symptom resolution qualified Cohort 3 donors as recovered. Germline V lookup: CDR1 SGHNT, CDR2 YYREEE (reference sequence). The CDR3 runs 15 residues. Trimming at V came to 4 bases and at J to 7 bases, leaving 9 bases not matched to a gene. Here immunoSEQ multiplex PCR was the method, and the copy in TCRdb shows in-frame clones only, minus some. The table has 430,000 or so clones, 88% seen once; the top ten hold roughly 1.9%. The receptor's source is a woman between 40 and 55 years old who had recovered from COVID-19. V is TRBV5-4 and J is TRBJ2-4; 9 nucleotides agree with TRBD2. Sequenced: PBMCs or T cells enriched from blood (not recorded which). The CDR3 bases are TGTGCCAGCAGCGCAGGACTAGCGAATGATAACATTCAGTACTTC. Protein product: CASSAGLANDNIQYF.